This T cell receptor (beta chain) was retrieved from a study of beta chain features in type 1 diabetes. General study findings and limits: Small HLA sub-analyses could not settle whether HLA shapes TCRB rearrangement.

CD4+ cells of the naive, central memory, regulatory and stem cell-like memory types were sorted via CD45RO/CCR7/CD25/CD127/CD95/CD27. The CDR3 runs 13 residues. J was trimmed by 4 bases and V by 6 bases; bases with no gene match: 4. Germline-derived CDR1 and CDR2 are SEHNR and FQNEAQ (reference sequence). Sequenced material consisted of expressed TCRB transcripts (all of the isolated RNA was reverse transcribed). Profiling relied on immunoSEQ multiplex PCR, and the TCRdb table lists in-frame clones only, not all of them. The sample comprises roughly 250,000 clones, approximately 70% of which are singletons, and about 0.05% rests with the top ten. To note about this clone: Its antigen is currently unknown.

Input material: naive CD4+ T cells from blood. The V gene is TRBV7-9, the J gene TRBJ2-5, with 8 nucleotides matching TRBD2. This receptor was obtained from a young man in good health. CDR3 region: CASRAGVRETQYF. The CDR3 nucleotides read TGTGCCAGCAGAGCGGGAGTTCGAGAGACCCAGTACTTC.